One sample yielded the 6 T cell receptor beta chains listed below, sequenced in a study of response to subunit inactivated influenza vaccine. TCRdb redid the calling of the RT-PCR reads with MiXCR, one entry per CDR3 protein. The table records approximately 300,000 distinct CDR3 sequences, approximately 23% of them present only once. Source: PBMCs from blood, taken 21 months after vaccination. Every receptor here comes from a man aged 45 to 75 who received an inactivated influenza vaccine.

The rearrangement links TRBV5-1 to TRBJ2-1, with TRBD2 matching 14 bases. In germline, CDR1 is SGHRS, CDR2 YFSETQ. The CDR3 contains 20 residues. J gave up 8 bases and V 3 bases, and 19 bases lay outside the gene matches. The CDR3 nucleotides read TGCGCCAGCAGCTCCAGACTAGCGGGGGGGCTTGGTACATTTATCCATGAGCAGTTCTTC. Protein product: CASSSRLAGGLGTFIHEQFF.

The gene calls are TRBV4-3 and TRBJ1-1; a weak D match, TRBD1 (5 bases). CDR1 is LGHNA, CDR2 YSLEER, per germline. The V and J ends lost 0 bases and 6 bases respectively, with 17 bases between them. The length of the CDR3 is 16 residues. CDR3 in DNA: TGCGCCAGCAGCCAAGATAGCGCAGGGTGGAGGGCTGAAGCTTTCTTT. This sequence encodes CASSQDSAGWRAEAFF.

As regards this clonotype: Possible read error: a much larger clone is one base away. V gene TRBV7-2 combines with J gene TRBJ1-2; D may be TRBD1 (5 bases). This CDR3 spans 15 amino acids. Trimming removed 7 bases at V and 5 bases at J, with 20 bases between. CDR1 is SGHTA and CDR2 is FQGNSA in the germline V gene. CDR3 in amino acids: CASIGHPGQLYGYTF. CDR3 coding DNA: TGTGCCAGCATCGGACATCCGGGCCAGCTATATGGCTACACCTTC.

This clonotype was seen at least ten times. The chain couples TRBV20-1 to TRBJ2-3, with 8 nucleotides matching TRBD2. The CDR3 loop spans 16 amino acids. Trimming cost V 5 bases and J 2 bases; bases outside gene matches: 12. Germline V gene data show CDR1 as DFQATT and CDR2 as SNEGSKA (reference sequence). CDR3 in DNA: TGCAGTGCTTTTTCCGGGGGGGGCCCCAACACAGATACGCAGTATTTT. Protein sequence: CSAFSGGGPNTDTQYF.

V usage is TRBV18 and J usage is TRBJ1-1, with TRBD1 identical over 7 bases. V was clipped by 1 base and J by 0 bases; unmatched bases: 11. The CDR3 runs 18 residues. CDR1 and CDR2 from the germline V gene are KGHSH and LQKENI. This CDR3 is CASSPQLGLGGVNTEAFF. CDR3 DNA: TGTGCCAGCTCACCACAACTCGGTCTAGGGGGCGTGAACACTGAAGCTTTCTTT.

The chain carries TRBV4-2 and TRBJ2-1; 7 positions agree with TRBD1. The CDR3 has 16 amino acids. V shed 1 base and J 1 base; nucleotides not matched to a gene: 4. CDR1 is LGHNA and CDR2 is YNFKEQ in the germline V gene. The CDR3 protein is CASSQGNRGSYNEQFF. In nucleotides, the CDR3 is TGTGCCAGCAGCCAAGGGAACAGGGGTTCCTACAATGAGCAGTTCTTC.